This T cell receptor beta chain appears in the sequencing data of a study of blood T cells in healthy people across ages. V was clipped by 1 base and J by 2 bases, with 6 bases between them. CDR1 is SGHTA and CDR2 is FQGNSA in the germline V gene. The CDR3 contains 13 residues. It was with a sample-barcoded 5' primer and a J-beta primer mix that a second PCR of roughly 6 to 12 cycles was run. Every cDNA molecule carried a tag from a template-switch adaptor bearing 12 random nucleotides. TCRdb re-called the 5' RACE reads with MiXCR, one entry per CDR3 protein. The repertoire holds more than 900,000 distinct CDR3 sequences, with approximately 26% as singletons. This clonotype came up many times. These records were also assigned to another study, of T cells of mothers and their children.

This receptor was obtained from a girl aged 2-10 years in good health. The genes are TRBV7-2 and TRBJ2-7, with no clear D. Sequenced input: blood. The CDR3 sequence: CASSLVGTYEQYF. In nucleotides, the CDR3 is TGTGCCAGCAGCTTAGTGGGAACCTACGAGCAGTACTTC.